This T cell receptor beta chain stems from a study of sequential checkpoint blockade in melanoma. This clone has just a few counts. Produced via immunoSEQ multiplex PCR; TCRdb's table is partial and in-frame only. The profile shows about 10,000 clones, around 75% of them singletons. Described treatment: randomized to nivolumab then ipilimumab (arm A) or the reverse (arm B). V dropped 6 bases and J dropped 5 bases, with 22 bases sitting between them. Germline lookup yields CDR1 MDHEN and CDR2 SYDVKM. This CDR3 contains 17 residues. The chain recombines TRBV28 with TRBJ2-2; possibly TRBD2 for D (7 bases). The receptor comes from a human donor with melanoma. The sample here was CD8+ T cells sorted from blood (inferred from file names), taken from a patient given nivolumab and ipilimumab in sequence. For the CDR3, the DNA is TGTGCCAGCAGCTCTGTGGGGGGCGGGAGAGGGACCGGGGAGCTGTTTTTT. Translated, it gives CASSSVGGGRGTGELFF.